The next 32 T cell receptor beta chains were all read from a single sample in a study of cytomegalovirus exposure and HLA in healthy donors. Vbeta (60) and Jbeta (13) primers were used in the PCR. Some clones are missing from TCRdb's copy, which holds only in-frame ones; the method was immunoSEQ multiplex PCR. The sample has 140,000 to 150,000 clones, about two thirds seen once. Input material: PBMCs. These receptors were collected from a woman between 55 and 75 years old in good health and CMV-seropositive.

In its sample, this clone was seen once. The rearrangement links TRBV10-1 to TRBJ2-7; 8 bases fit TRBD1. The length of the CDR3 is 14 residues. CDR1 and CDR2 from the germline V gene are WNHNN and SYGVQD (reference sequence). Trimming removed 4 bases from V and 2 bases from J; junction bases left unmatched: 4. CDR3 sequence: CASSAGTGTYEQYF. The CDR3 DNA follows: TGCGCCAGCAGTGCCGGGACAGGTACCTACGAGCAGTACTTC.

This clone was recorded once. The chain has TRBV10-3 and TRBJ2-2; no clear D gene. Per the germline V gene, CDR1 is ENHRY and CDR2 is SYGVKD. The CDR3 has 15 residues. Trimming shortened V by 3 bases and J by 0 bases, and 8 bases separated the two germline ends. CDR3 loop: CAISDRVSNTGELFF. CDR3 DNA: TGTGCCATCAGTGATCGGGTATCGAACACCGGGGAGCTGTTTTTT.

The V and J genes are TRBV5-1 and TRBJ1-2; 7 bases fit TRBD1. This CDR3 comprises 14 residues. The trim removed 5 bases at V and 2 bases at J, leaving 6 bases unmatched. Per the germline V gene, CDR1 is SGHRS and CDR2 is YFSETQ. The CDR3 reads CASRPDRNNYGYTF. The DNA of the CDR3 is TGCGCCAGCAGACCGGACAGGAACAACTATGGCTACACCTTC.

In DNA form, the CDR3 reads TGTGCCAGCAGTGGTCACAATCAGCCCCAGCATTTT. It specifies CASSGHNQPQHF. V and J are TRBV2 and TRBJ1-5; no definite D call. The CDR3 covers 12 residues. The germline V gene encodes CDR1 SNHLY and CDR2 FYNNEI. V gave up 4 bases and J gave up 3 bases, with 4 bases separating them.

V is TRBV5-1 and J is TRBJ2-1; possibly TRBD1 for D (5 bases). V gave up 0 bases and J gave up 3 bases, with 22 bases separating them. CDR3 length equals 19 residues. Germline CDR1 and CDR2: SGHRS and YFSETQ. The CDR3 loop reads CASSLDGAIPKGDYNEQFF. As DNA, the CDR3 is TGCGCCAGCAGCTTGGACGGAGCGATACCCAAAGGGGACTACAATGAGCAGTTCTTC.

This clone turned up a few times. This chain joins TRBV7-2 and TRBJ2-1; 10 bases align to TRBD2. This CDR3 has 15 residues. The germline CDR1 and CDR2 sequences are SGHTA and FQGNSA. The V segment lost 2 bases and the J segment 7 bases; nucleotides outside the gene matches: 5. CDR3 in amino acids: CASSLLAGVGNEQFF. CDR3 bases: TGTGCCAGCAGCTTACTAGCGGGAGTTGGAAATGAGCAGTTCTTC.

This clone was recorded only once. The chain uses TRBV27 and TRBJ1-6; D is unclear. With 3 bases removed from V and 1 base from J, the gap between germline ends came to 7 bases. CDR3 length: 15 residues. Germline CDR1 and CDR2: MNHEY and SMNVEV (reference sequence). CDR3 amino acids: CASSFEGSYNSPLHF. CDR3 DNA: TGTGCCAGCAGTTTTGAGGGTTCCTATAATTCACCCCTCCACTTT.

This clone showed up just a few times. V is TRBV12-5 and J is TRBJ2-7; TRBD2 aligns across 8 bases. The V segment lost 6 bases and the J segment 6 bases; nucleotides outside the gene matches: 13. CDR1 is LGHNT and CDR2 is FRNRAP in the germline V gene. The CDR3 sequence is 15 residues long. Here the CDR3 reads CASGPGGQGFGEQYF. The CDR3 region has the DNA TGTGCTAGTGGGCCGGGAGGGCAGGGCTTCGGCGAGCAGTACTTC.

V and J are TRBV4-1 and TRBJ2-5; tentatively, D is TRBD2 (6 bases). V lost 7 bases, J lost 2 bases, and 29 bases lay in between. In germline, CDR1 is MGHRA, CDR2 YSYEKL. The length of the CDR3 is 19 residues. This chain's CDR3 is CASILGGTPGTALQETQYF. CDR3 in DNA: TGCGCCAGCATCTTGGGGGGAACACCCGGGACCGCTTTGCAAGAGACCCAGTACTTC.

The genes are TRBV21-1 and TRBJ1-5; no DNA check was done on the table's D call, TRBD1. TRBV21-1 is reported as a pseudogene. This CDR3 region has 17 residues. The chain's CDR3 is CASKKGRGNEANQPQHF. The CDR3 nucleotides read TGTGCCAGCAAAAAGGGTAGGGGGAATGAGGCGAATCAGCCCCAGCATTTT.

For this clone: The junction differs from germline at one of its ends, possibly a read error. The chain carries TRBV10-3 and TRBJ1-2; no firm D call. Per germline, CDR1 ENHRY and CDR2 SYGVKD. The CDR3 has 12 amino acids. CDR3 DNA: TGTGCCGTCAGTGAACCGGGAGAAGGCTACACCTTC. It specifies CAVSEPGEGYTF.

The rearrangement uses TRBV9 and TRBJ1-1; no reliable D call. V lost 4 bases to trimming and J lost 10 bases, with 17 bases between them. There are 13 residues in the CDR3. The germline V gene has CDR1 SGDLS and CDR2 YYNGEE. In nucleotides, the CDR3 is TGTGCCAGCAGCCCCGCGGGCGCTCGTGGAGCTTTCTTT. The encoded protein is CASSPAGARGAFF. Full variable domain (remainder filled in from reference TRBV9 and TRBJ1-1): DSGVTQTPKHLITATGQRVTLRCSPRSGDLSVYWYQQSLDQGLQFLIQYYNGEERAKGNILERFSAQQFPDLHSELNLSSLELGDSALYFCASSPAGARGAFFGQGTRLTVV.

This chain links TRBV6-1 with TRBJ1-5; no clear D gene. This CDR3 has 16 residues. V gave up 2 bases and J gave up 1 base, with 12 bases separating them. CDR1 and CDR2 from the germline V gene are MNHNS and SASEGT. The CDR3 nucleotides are TGTGCCAGCAGTGAAAGGGCGGGAGGGAGCAATCAGCCCCAGCATTTT. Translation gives CASSERAGGSNQPQHF.

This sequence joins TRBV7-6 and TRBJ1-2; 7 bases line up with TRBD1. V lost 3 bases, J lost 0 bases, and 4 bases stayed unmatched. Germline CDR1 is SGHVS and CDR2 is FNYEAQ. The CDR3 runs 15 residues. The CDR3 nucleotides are TGTGCCAGCAGCTTGGGGACAGAGTCTAACTATGGCTACACCTTC. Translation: CASSLGTESNYGYTF.

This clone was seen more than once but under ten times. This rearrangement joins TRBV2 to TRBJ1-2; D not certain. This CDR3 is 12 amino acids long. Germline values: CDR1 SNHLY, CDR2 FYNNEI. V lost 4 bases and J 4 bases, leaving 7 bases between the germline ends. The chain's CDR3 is CASSGNSYGYTF. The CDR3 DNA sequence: TGTGCCAGCAGTGGGAACAGCTATGGCTACACCTTC.

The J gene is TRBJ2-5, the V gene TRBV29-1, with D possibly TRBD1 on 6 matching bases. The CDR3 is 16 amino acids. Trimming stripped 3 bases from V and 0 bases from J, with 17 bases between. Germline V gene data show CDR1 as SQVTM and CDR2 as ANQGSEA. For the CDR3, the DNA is TGCAGCGTTGAGCTTCCGGGACACCCGTACCAAGAGACCCAGTACTTC. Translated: CSVELPGHPYQETQYF.

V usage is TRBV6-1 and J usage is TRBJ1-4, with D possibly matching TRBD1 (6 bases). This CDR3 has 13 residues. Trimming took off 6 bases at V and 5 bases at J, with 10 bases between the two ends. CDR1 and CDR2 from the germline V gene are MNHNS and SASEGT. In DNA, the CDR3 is TGTGCCAGCAGACAGGGCCAAAATGAAAAACTGTTTTTT. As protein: CASRQGQNEKLFF.

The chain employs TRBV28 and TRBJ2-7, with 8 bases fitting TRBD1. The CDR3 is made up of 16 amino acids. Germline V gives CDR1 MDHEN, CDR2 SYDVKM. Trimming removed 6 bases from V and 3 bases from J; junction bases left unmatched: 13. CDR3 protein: CASRSTTGRGHYEQYF. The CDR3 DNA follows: TGTGCCAGCAGATCCACCACGGGCAGGGGGCACTACGAGCAGTACTTC.

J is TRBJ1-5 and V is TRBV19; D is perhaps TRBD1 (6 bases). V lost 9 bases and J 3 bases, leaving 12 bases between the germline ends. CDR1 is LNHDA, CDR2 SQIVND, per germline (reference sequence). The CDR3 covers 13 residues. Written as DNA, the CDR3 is TGTGCCAGCCGCGTGGGGGCCAATCAGCCCCAGCATTTT. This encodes CASRVGANQPQHF. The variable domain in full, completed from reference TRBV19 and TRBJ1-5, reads DGGITQSPKYLFRKEGQNVTLSCEQNLNHDAMYWYRQDPGQGLRLIYYSQIVNDFQKGDIAEGYSVSREKKESFPLTVTSAQKNPTAFYLCASRVGANQPQHFGDGTRLSIL.

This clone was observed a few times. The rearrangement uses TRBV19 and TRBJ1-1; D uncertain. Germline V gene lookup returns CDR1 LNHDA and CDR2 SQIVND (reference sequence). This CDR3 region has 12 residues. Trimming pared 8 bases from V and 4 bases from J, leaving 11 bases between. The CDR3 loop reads CASESLSTEAFF. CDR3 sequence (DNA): TGTGCCAGTGAGAGTTTGAGCACTGAAGCTTTCTTT.

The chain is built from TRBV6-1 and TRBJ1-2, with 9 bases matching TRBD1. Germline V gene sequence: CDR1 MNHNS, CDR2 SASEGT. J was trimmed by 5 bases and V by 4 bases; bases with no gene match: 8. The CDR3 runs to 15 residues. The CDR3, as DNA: TGTGCCAGCAGTGCCAATACAGGGGGCAATTATGGCTACACCTTC. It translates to CASSANTGGNYGYTF.

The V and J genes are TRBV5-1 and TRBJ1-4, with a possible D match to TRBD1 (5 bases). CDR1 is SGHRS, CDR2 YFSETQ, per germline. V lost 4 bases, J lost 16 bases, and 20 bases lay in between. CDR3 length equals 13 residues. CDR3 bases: TGCGCCAGCAGCCCCGACAGCGCCCTAGTAAAGTTTTTT. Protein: CASSPDSALVKFF.

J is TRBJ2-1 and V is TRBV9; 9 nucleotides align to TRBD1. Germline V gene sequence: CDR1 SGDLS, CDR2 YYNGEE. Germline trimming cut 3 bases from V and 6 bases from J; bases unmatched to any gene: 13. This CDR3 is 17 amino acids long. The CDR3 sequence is CASSARGGQGPPNEQFF. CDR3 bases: TGTGCCAGCAGCGCTAGGGGGGGACAGGGTCCTCCCAATGAGCAGTTCTTC.

CDR3: CASSRELAGEGKQFF. Here the CDR3 DNA reads TGCGCCAGCAGCCGAGAATTGGCAGGGGAAGGGAAGCAGTTCTTC. This chain joins TRBV5-1 and TRBJ2-1, with D possibly matching TRBD1 (6 bases). V shed 4 bases and J shed 11 bases, with 22 bases lying between them. The CDR3 totals 15 residues. In germline, CDR1 is SGHRS, CDR2 YFSETQ.

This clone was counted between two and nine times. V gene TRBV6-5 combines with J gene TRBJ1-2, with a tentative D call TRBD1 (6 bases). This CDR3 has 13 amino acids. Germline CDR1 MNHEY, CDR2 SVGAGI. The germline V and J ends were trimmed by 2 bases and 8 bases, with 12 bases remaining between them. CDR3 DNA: TGTGCCAGCAGTTACACGTTACAGGGAGGCTACACCTTC. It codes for CASSYTLQGGYTF.

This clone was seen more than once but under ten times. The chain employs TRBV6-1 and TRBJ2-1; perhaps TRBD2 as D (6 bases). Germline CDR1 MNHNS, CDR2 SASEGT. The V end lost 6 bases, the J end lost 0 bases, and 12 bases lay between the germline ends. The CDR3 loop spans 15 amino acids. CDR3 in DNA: TGTGCCAGCAGGGCTCGGGGGAGCTCCTACAATGAGCAGTTCTTC. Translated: CASRARGSSYNEQFF.

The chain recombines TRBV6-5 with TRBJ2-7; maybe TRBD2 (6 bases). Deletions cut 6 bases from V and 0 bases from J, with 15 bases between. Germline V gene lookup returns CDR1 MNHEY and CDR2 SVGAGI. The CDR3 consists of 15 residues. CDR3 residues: CASSRGGAPSYEQYF. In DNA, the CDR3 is TGTGCCAGCAGCCGTGGAGGGGCACCCTCCTACGAGCAGTACTTC.

CDR3 protein: CASSFSLAGVYEQYF. The CDR3 nucleotides are TGTGCCAGCAGTTTCAGTCTAGCGGGAGTGTACGAGCAGTACTTC. This chain links TRBV28 with TRBJ2-7, with TRBD2 identical over 10 bases. The CDR3 runs to 15 residues. Germline V lookup: CDR1 MDHEN, CDR2 SYDVKM. The trim removed 3 bases at V and 4 bases at J, leaving 6 bases unmatched.

Here the CDR3 DNA reads TGCGCCAGCAGCTTGCTCAGTGAAGAGACCCAGTACTTC. Its protein product is CASSLLSEETQYF. V usage is TRBV5-1 and J usage is TRBJ2-5; D not resolved. Germline V gene lookup returns CDR1 SGHRS and CDR2 YFSETQ. V lost 1 base and J lost 3, with 7 bases in between. This CDR3 has 13 residues.

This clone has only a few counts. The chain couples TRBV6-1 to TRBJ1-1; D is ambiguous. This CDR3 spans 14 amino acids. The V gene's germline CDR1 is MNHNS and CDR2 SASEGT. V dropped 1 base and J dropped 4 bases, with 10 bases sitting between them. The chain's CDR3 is CASSEERRATEAFF. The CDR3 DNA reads TGTGCCAGCAGTGAAGAAAGGAGGGCCACTGAAGCTTTCTTT.

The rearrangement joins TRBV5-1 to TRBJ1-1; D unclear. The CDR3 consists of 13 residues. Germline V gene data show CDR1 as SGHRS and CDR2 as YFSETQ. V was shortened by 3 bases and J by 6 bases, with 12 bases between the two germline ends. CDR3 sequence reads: CASSSEGSAEAFF. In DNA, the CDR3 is TGCGCCAGCAGCTCGGAGGGTAGCGCTGAAGCTTTCTTT.

The CDR3 region is CASSSLQGARTEAFF. CDR3 nucleotide sequence: TGTGCCAGCAGTTCCCTACAGGGGGCTAGAACTGAAGCTTTCTTT. The chain carries TRBV28 and TRBJ1-1; 9 bases are a match to TRBD1. The J segment lost 5 bases and the V segment lost 4 bases, leaving 8 bases of the junction unmatched. CDR3 length: 15 residues. CDR1 is MDHEN and CDR2 is SYDVKM in the germline V gene.